This TCR beta chain came from a study of T cells in Graves' hyperthyroidism and ophthalmopathy (dated by TCRdb to between 2017 and 2020). For the study in its entirety: Peripheral blood was sampled at the time of initial diagnosis, prior to any treatment. To identify distinguishing TCR V-J signatures, a discovery cohort of about 95 patients was used, comprising 43 with Graves' ophthalmopathy and around 57 with stable Graves' hyperthyroidism. Whether ophthalmopathy could be predicted prospectively was tested in an independent validation cohort made up of roughly 19 hyperthyroidism patients plus 17 patients who later progressed to ophthalmopathy. The approximately 100 discovery patients were divided at random into training and test sets in a 7:3 ratio. The study also compared thyroid tissue and blood T-cell repertoires from roughly 6 Graves' hyperthyroidism patients. After blood sampling, hyperthyroidism patients were treated with methimazole at a starting dose of 30 mg daily, and ophthalmopathy patients were treated with high-dose intravenous methylprednisolone. The paper describes TCR Vbeta CDR3 sequencing of more than 120 peripheral blood samples, made up of 43 ophthalmopathy patients, some 76 hyperthyroidism patients and some 17 progressor patients.

The TCR beta CDR3 regions were amplified from RNA transcripts. For the first round of RT-PCR on the TCR CDR3, the HTBI primer set was used together with the Qiagen OneStep RT-PCR kit. A second multiplex PCR round built the libraries, followed by size selection and purification. The libraries were sequenced on an Illumina HiSeq2000 using paired-end 100 bp reads. Per the original workflow: SOAPnuke was used to process the raw data, removing reads that contained adapters or uncalled bases, had a mean Phred below 15, or lacked an exact match to the constant primer or identifier. COPE v1.2.5 was used to merge the high-quality paired reads, and each unique nucleotide sequence was defined as a clonotype. MiTCR v1.1 was used to align the clonotypes against IMGT TRBV, TRBD and TRBJ reference segments. The analysis was restricted to V-J combinations with a frequency above 0.0001, which together covered just over 99% of the repertoires. The TCS score was defined as F50 (clonal expansion) divided by E x V (chaos), with BLOSUM62-based TCRdist calculated between CDR3 peptides within each V-J. Welch's t-statistics and random forest reduced around 510 V-J features to some 14, which were used in a naive Bayes classifier (R e1071). TCRdb trimmed public reads at Q25 via fastp, called clones via MiXCR and kept in-frame beta chains. One record per CDR3 amino acid sequence lists the most common genes and DNA. The V and J calls and clone size are TCRdb's, not the authors'. The sample data list about 560,000 distinct CDR3 sequences, and 12% to 15% of these were observed just once. The ten biggest clones cover 14% of the sample.

Stable Graves' hyperthyroidism was defined as no progression to ophthalmopathy during 18 months of follow-up. The hyperthyroidism patients were between 18 and 65 years old and newly diagnosed, with a disease duration of less than 2 months. Exclusion was applied to patients with uncontrolled infections, other autoimmune diseases, pregnancy or lactation. Diagnoses were based on clinical symptoms, serum thyroxine and TRAb, thyroid ultrasound and orbital computed tomography. Ficoll-Paque density gradient centrifugation was used to isolate PBMCs from around 10 ml of fresh peripheral blood. Total RNA was extracted with Trizol reagent, and quality was checked on an Agilent 2100 Bioanalyzer. The CDR3 sequence holds 14 residues, the cysteine and phenylalanine included. Only the CDR3 DNA is retained, 42 bases long and in frame from the first base. Based on the germline V gene, the CDR1 and CDR2 sequences are MDHEN and SYDVKM. Trimming costs V 11 bases and J 0 bases, and their ends lie 16 bases apart.

Paper-wide results and their limitations: A 13 V-J signature model separated ophthalmopathy from stable hyperthyroidism, with over 85% sensitivity and 81.08% specificity in cross-validation and 80%/75% in testing. Sample size was not statistically predetermined, and investigators were not blinded to group allocation. In validation, the model predicted progression to ophthalmopathy with approximately 71% sensitivity and less than 80% specificity, a median of 6.5 months before onset. Most expanded thyroid clonotypes (frequency above 0.001) were also detected in blood, a finding suggesting that blood repertoires may reflect thyroid immune responses.

Notes on this clonotype: The target of this receptor is not known. A much larger clone differs from this one at a single base, so this may be a read error.

The sequencing input was blood. The sequence links TRBV28 to TRBJ1-2, with the identity of the D gene unclear. This clonotype originated in a woman aged 40-49 years with Graves' hyperthyroidism. The CDR3 region reads CAGGRAASNYGYTF. The nucleotide sequence is TGTGCCGGCGGACGGGCAGCCTCTAACTATGGCTACACCTTC.